This T cell receptor beta chain was identified during a study of HIV-infected patients and healthy controls. All unsorted peripheral T cells were captured because whole blood was used without fractionation. This clonotype was seen many times. Germline V gene lookup returns CDR1 SGHVS and CDR2 FQNEAQ. Trimming removed 1 base at V and 2 bases at J, with 14 bases between. This CDR3 has 16 residues. About 450 ng RNA was reverse transcribed with alpha and beta constant-region primers. Each of the alpha and beta chains got its own library through chain-specific third strand synthesis with indices. TCRdb re-analysed the 5' RACE reads in MiXCR, keeping a single row per CDR3 protein. The sample comprises 10,000 or so distinct CDR3 sequences, over 4.5% of which are singletons, and roughly 15% rests with the top ten.

The TCR sequence derives from an adult with HIV infection. The genes are TRBV7-8 and TRBJ2-5; no clear D gene. The material sequenced was blood, taken before antiretroviral therapy. The CDR3 coding sequence is TGTGCCAGCAGCTTAGACTGGCGGCTGCCTCAAGAGACCCAGTACTTC. This translates into CASSLDWRLPQETQYF.